Each of the 27 T cell receptor beta chains below was sequenced from the same sample in a study of OX40 agonist ivuxolimab in advanced cancers. Clones were read by immunoSEQ multiplex PCR, and TCRdb kept only the in-frame ones, dropping some. Of roughly 81,000 clones detected, about 93% appear once; the ten largest clones hold about 10%. The sequencing here drew on CD4+ or CD8+ T cells sorted from blood, taken in a trial of the OX40 agonist ivuxolimab. The receptors stem from an adult with an advanced solid tumor such as melanoma, head and neck, liver or kidney cancer.

Comment on this clone: Its ends do not fully match the called genes, so a read error is possible. The chain employs TRBV6-1 and TRBJ1-3; no definite D call. Germline CDR1 reads MNHNS; CDR2 reads SASEGT. The CDR3 length is 17 residues. This CDR3 reads CATSDLGPGGAGNTIYF. The DNA of the CDR3 is TGTGCCACCAGTGACCTGGGCCCAGGTGGTGCTGGAAACACCATATATTTT.

V is TRBV7-8 and J is TRBJ2-3, with 8 bases lining up with TRBD2. From germline, CDR1 is SGHVS and CDR2 FQNEAQ. The CDR3 sequence is 16 residues long. V lost 5 bases, J lost 5 bases, and 12 bases stayed unmatched. Here the CDR3 reads CASSPSRGLAGDTQYF. CDR3 DNA sequence: TGTGCCAGCAGCCCCAGCAGAGGACTAGCAGGAGATACGCAGTATTTT.

This chain joins TRBV2 and TRBJ1-2; 8 bases are shared with TRBD1. The CDR3 loop spans 15 amino acids. Germline loops: CDR1 SNHLY, CDR2 FYNNEI. Trimming at V came to 5 bases and at J to 4 bases, leaving 9 bases not matched to a gene. DNA for the CDR3: TGTGCCAGCAGTTCAAGACAGGGGCGAAGCTATGGCTACACCTTC. Protein sequence: CASSSRQGRSYGYTF.

This clone was recorded a few times. The rearrangement uses TRBV5-6 and TRBJ2-5, with D maybe TRBD2 (7 bases). Germline CDR1 reads SGHDT; CDR2 reads YYEEEE. V dropped 5 bases and J dropped 5 bases, with 22 bases sitting between them. CDR3 length: 16 amino acids. Here the CDR3 DNA reads TGTGCCAGCAGAGCCAGTGGGGGGGGCAGAGGCGAGACCCAGTACTTC. This gives the protein CASRASGGGRGETQYF.

This chain connects TRBV30 to TRBJ2-3; D not resolved. In germline, CDR1 is GTSNPN, CDR2 SVGIG (reference sequence). The CDR3 sequence is 14 residues long. Trimming removed 3 bases from V and 0 bases from J, with 10 bases in between. In DNA form, the CDR3 reads TGTGCCTGGAGCCTCAGAACGAGCACAGATACGCAGTATTTT. Translated: CAWSLRTSTDTQYF.

The chain has TRBV9 and TRBJ1-4; D unclear. Germline V gene sequence: CDR1 SGDLS, CDR2 YYNGEE. The CDR3 spans 14 residues. V lost 0 bases and J lost 2, with 5 bases in between. The CDR3 nucleotides read TGTGCCAGCAGCGTAGACGGGACTAATGAAAAACTGTTTTTT. Protein: CASSVDGTNEKLFF.

As DNA, the CDR3 is TGCGCCAGCAGCTTGACTCGGCTGACAAACATGAACACTGAAGCTTTCTTT. This sequence encodes CASSLTRLTNMNTEAFF. This chain uses TRBV5-1 with TRBJ1-1; no firm D call. The CDR3 sequence is 17 residues long. CDR1 is SGHRS and CDR2 is YFSETQ in the germline V gene. V lost 1 base and J 0 bases, leaving 16 bases between the germline ends.

The rearrangement links TRBV30 to TRBJ1-2; D not resolved. The CDR3 is 12 amino acids. Per the germline V gene, CDR1 is GTSNPN and CDR2 is SVGIG (reference sequence). V was pared by 5 bases and J by 6 bases, with 13 bases between. The CDR3 DNA is TGTGCCTGGCTCCAGTACCGGGATGGCTACACCTTC. It is translated as CAWLQYRDGYTF.

This chain connects TRBV21-1 to TRBJ2-1; the table names TRBD1, a call not compared with the DNA. TRBV21-1 corresponds to a pseudogene. The CDR3 is 17 residues long. The DNA of the CDR3 is TGTGCCAGCAGCACCAAAAGGGGCCCCAGCTCCTACAATGAGCAGTTCTTC. Translation: CASSTKRGPSSYNEQFF.

This chain connects TRBV27 to TRBJ1-1; D gene unclear. V gave up 0 bases and J gave up 12 bases, with 8 bases separating them. From germline, CDR1 is MNHEY and CDR2 SMNVEV (reference sequence). The CDR3 spans 11 residues. Here the CDR3 reads CASSLSDVPFF. Here the CDR3 DNA reads TGTGCCAGCAGTTTATCAGATGTACCTTTCTTT.

This clone was detected only a few times. This sequence joins TRBV19 and TRBJ2-7; 9 nucleotides match TRBD2. CDR1 and CDR2 from the germline V gene are LNHDA and SQIVND (reference sequence). The CDR3 contains 13 residues. The V gene end was trimmed by 5 bases and the J gene end by 3 bases; junction bases not matched to a gene: 2. Written as DNA, the CDR3 is TGTGCCAGTAGTTATAGCGGGAGCTACGAGCAGTACTTC. Translated, it gives CASSYSGSYEQYF.

This chain connects TRBV5-1 to TRBJ1-2; 12 nucleotides agree with TRBD1. The CDR3 has 15 amino acids. From germline, CDR1 is SGHRS and CDR2 YFSETQ. V lost 4 bases, J lost 4 bases, and 5 bases stayed unmatched. CDR3 region: CASSEGQGAVYGYTF. CDR3 nucleotides: TGCGCCAGCAGCGAGGGACAGGGGGCCGTCTATGGCTACACCTTC.

The chain carries TRBV30 and TRBJ2-7, with D possibly being TRBD1 or TRBD2 (5 bases each). The V end lost 5 bases, the J end lost 3 bases, and 17 bases lay between the germline ends. Germline-derived CDR1 and CDR2 are GTSNPN and SVGIG (reference sequence). This CDR3 contains 14 residues. For the CDR3, the DNA is TGTGCCTGGGGCCCCGGGGCCGCGGGCTACGAGCAGTACTTC. Translated, it gives CAWGPGAAGYEQYF.

This clone was detected once. The chain links TRBV18 to TRBJ1-1, with D possibly TRBD1 on 5 matching bases. The CDR3 runs 15 residues. Germline V gene data show CDR1 as KGHSH and CDR2 as LQKENI. With 2 bases removed from V and 2 bases from J, the gap between germline ends came to 12 bases. The CDR3, as DNA: TGTGCCAGCTCACCATATCCAGGGATAAACACTGAAGCTTTCTTT. Its translation: CASSPYPGINTEAFF.

The chain employs TRBV7-9 and TRBJ1-2; D not resolved. CDR1 is SEHNR and CDR2 is FQNEAQ in the germline V gene (reference sequence). V dropped 1 base and J dropped 7 bases, with 13 bases sitting between them. The CDR3 extends over 14 amino acids. CDR3 residues: CASSLGGNGVGYTF. The CDR3 nucleotides read TGTGCCAGCAGCTTAGGGGGTAACGGGGTTGGCTACACCTTC.

The CDR3 sequence: CASSSTTTNEKLFF. CDR3 nucleotide sequence: TGTGCCAGCAGCTCTACAACAACTAATGAAAAACTGTTTTTT. The chain links TRBV5-6 to TRBJ1-4; D not resolved. Germline CDR1 and CDR2: SGHDT and YYEEEE. The CDR3 is 14 residues long. Trimming stripped 3 bases from V and 0 bases from J, with 6 bases between.

The chain carries TRBV5-6 and TRBJ2-5; D might be TRBD1 (6 bases). This CDR3 is built from 14 residues. Between the trimmed V and J ends, which lost 2 bases and 0 bases, there was a span of 8 bases. Germline CDR1 SGHDT, CDR2 YYEEEE. This chain's CDR3 is CASSFGQYQETQYF. The CDR3 DNA reads TGTGCCAGCAGCTTTGGACAGTACCAAGAGACCCAGTACTTC.

The chain combines TRBV7-9 with TRBJ2-7; 9 positions match TRBD1. Per germline, CDR1 SEHNR and CDR2 FQNEAQ (reference sequence). Unmatched junction bases numbered 9, after V lost 4 bases and J lost 2 bases. The CDR3 runs 16 residues. The CDR3 here is CASSSTDRGEPYEQYF. CDR3 DNA sequence: TGTGCCAGCAGCTCGACGGACAGGGGCGAACCCTACGAGCAGTACTTC. Full variable domain (outside the CDR3, taken from reference TRBV7-9 and TRBJ2-7): DTGVSQNPRHKITKRGQNVTFRCDPISEHNRLYWYRQTLGQGPEFLTYFQNEAQLEKSRLLSDRFSAERPKGSFSTLEIQRTEQGDSAMYLCASSSTDRGEPYEQYFGPGTRLTVT.

The chain's CDR3 is CAWCGTANEKLFF. CDR3 sequence (DNA): TGTGCCTGGTGTGGGACAGCTAATGAAAAACTGTTTTTT. This sequence joins TRBV30 and TRBJ1-4; 7 nucleotides match TRBD1. The germline gives CDR1 GTSNPN, CDR2 SVGIG (reference sequence). CDR3 length equals 13 residues. The junction had 3 bases not matched to a gene; V was cut back by 5 bases and J by 3 bases.

This clone was seen once. Other DNA sequences of this sample code for an identical CDR3. The chain combines TRBV9 with TRBJ1-1, with D unclear. Germline assignment: CDR1 SGDLS and CDR2 YYNGEE. V was trimmed by 0 bases and J by 1 base, leaving 7 bases between them. The CDR3 is 14 residues long. The CDR3 bases are TGTGCCAGCAGCGTAGGGGCGGGGAACACTGAAGCTTTCTTT. Its protein is CASSVGAGNTEAFF.

The chain recombines TRBV29-1 with TRBJ1-2; the D gene is possibly TRBD1 (5 bases). Trimming cost V 7 bases and J 5 bases, with 11 bases left between them. Germline V lookup: CDR1 SQVTM, CDR2 ANQGSEA. The CDR3 is made up of 11 amino acids. This CDR3 reads CSAVTGYGYTF. CDR3 DNA sequence: TGCAGCGCTGTCACAGGTTATGGCTACACCTTC.

This clone was counted a few times. The chain uses TRBV4-1 and TRBJ2-7; 7 nucleotides align to TRBD2. The CDR3 contains 13 residues. Germline V CDR1 and CDR2: MGHRA, YSYEKL. J gave up 5 bases and V 4 bases, and 5 bases lay outside the gene matches. The CDR3: CASSLERDHEQYF. CDR3 nucleotides: TGCGCCAGCAGCCTGGAGCGGGACCACGAGCAGTACTTC.

The chain uses TRBV28 and TRBJ1-3, with 8 bases fitting TRBD1. The CDR3 covers 20 residues. V shed 2 bases, J shed 3 bases, and the junction held 18 bases outside the gene matches. CDR1 and CDR2 (germline): MDHEN, SYDVKM. CDR3 region: CASSLLGGPTTGAGGNTIYF. The CDR3 region has the DNA TGTGCCAGCAGTTTACTAGGGGGCCCGACGACAGGGGCCGGTGGAAACACCATATATTTT.

This clone was seen once. This chain uses TRBV7-9 with TRBJ2-1, with D possibly matching TRBD2 (5 bases). The CDR3 runs 12 residues. The V end lost 5 bases, the J end lost 5 bases, and 7 bases lay between the germline ends. The germline gives CDR1 SEHNR, CDR2 FQNEAQ (reference sequence). This CDR3 is CASSLSDNEQFF. The CDR3 DNA is TGTGCCAGCAGCCTTAGCGACAATGAGCAGTTCTTC.

The chain combines TRBV30 with TRBJ1-3; no clear D. The CDR3 sequence is 12 residues long. V was cut by 3 bases and J by 9 bases, with 12 bases left in between. The V gene's germline CDR1 is GTSNPN and CDR2 SVGIG (reference sequence). CDR3 sequence (DNA): TGTGCCTGGAGCCCATCAGGCGGCACCATATATTTT. Translation gives CAWSPSGGTIYF.

This clone appeared once. A much larger clone lies one base from this, so it may be a read error. The chain carries TRBV7-6 and TRBJ1-1; the match to TRBD1 covers 8 bases. Looked up from germline, CDR1 is SGHVS and CDR2 is FNYEAQ. The CDR3 sequence is 14 residues long. With V trimmed by 5 bases and J by 2 bases, 4 bases remained unmatched. The CDR3 DNA reads TGTGCCAGCAGCACCGACAGGGGCAACACTGAAGCTTTCTTT. Its translation is CASSTDRGNTEAFF. The full variable domain, rest sourced from reference TRBV7-6 and TRBJ1-1, is GAGVSQSPRYKVTKRGQDVALRCDPISGHVSLYWYRQALGQGPEFLTYFNYEAQQDKSGLPNDRFSAERPEGSISTLTIQRTEQRDSAMYRCASSTDRGNTEAFFGQGTRLTVV.

The chain is built from TRBV7-2 and TRBJ1-2; the match to TRBD1 covers 9 bases. The germline gives CDR1 SGHTA, CDR2 FQGNSA. The CDR3 is 17 amino acids. Trimming took 1 base from V and 8 from J; bases not matched to a gene: 14. CDR3 sequence reads: CASSLVAEWTGERGYTF. DNA for the CDR3: TGTGCCAGCAGCTTAGTAGCCGAATGGACAGGGGAAAGAGGCTACACCTTC.